This passage covers 28 T cell receptor beta chains from one sample sequenced in a study of blood T cell repertoires in COVID-19. Here immunoSEQ multiplex PCR was the method, and the copy in TCRdb shows in-frame clones only, minus some. The sample consists of about 190,000 clones, about 88% of them appearing once. Sequenced input: peripheral blood. The receptor set was obtained from a woman aged 40-49 years who had recovered from COVID-19.

The chain recombines TRBV19 with TRBJ1-2, with no clear D. The CDR3 extends over 14 amino acids. V gave up 4 bases and J gave up 3 bases, with 12 bases separating them. CDR1 is LNHDA and CDR2 is SQIVND in the germline V gene (reference sequence). The CDR3 sequence is CASSTTYTYYGYTF. CDR3 DNA: TGTGCCAGTAGTACGACTTATACTTACTATGGCTACACCTTC.

V gene TRBV5-4 combines with J gene TRBJ2-1, with a possible D match to TRBD2 (6 bases). Looked up from germline, CDR1 is SGHNT and CDR2 is YYREEE (reference sequence). The CDR3 is made up of 16 amino acids. V was shortened by 0 bases and J by 3 bases, with 13 bases between the two germline ends. The CDR3 sequence: CASSLGGGNDYNEQFF. CDR3 DNA sequence: TGTGCCAGCAGCTTGGGGGGCGGGAACGACTACAATGAGCAGTTCTTC.

The V call is TRBV11-2, the J call TRBJ1-1; D not certain. V lost 5 bases and J 5 bases, leaving 21 bases between the germline ends. Per germline, CDR1 SGHAT and CDR2 FQNNGV. The CDR3 length is 16 residues. The chain's CDR3 is CASSPGLVRSRTEAFF. The CDR3 DNA reads as TGTGCCAGCAGCCCCGGGTTGGTCCGGAGTCGGACTGAAGCTTTCTTT.

V and J are TRBV7-6 and TRBJ2-2; tentatively, D is TRBD2 (6 bases). The CDR3 covers 16 residues. Trimming cost V 8 bases and J 0 bases, with 16 bases left between them. Per the germline V gene, CDR1 is SGHVS and CDR2 is FNYEAQ. In nucleotides, the CDR3 is TGTGCCAGCTTCTGGGGGGAGGCCTCGAACACCGGGGAGCTGTTTTTT. It encodes CASFWGEASNTGELFF.

This chain connects TRBV18 to TRBJ2-1; TRBD2 matches at 15 bases. The CDR3 runs to 17 residues. V trimming: 3 bases; J trimming: 6 bases; junction bases outside the gene matches: 6. The V gene's germline CDR1 is KGHSH and CDR2 LQKENI. The CDR3 bases are TGTGCCAGCTCACCTATAACGGGACTAGCGGGAGGCAATGAGCAGTTCTTC. Protein sequence: CASSPITGLAGGNEQFF.

The chain uses TRBV7-2 and TRBJ1-2; D might be TRBD1 (6 bases). CDR1 and CDR2 from the germline V gene are SGHTA and FQGNSA. Deletions cut 5 bases from V and 5 bases from J, with 15 bases between. The length of the CDR3 is 14 residues. Here the CDR3 reads CASSTGTTVYGYTF. For the CDR3, the DNA is TGTGCCAGCAGCACCGGGACAACTGTATATGGCTACACCTTC.

The V call is TRBV18, the J call TRBJ2-5, with D uncertain. The length of the CDR3 is 15 residues. Germline V gives CDR1 KGHSH, CDR2 LQKENI. Trimming took off 3 bases at V and 2 bases at J, with 13 bases between the two ends. The CDR3 DNA reads TGTGCCAGCTCACCTAGGATACAGCTACAAGAGACCCAGTACTTC. It yields the protein CASSPRIQLQETQYF. The whole variable domain, filled in from reference TRBV18 and TRBJ2-5, reads NAGVMQNPRHLVRRRGQEARLRCSPMKGHSHVYWYRQLPEEGLKFMVYLQKENIIDESGMPKERFSAEFPKEGPSILRIQQVVRGDSAAYFCASSPRIQLQETQYFGPGTRLLVL.

The rearrangement uses TRBV6-5 and TRBJ1-6; possibly TRBD1 for D (5 bases). This CDR3 has 13 amino acids. V was cut by 2 bases and J by 6 bases, with 5 bases left in between. The germline CDR1 and CDR2 sequences are MNHEY and SVGAGI. The DNA of the CDR3 is TGTGCCAGCAGTTACGACAGTAATTCACCCCTCCACTTT. Translation gives CASSYDSNSPLHF.

The V call is TRBV7-6, the J call TRBJ2-6; D gene ambiguous. CDR1 and CDR2 (germline): SGHVS, FNYEAQ. Trimming stripped 5 bases from V and 0 bases from J, with 14 bases between. CDR3 length: 17 amino acids. The CDR3 DNA reads TGTGCCAGCAGCCCTAGGATAGTCAACTCTGGGGCCAACGTCCTGACTTTC. Its protein is CASSPRIVNSGANVLTF. Drawing the rest from reference TRBV7-6 and TRBJ2-6, the complete variable domain is GAGVSQSPRYKVTKRGQDVALRCDPISGHVSLYWYRQALGQGPEFLTYFNYEAQQDKSGLPNDRFSAERPEGSISTLTIQRTEQRDSAMYRCASSPRIVNSGANVLTFGAGSRLTVL.

This clone has more than one count but fewer than ten. The V call is TRBV19, the J call TRBJ2-5, with D maybe TRBD1 (5 bases). Germline CDR1 LNHDA, CDR2 SQIVND (reference sequence). V was pared by 3 bases and J by 4 bases, with 9 bases between. The CDR3 is made up of 13 amino acids. The CDR3 DNA sequence: TGTGCCAGTAGTATCCAGCAGGGAGAGACCCAGTACTTC. Translation: CASSIQQGETQYF.

The chain recombines TRBV3-1 (or the pseudogene TRBV3-2) with TRBJ1-3; no definite D call. The V end lost 4 bases, the J end lost 0 bases, and 10 bases lay between the germline ends. CDR3 length equals 15 residues. In germline, CDR1 is LGHDT, CDR2 YNNKEL (reference sequence). CDR3 DNA: TGTGCCAGCAGCCCATCCGCGAGCTCTGGAAACACCATATATTTT. It specifies CASSPSASSGNTIYF.

This clone has only one observation. The chain combines TRBV18 with TRBJ2-7, with D possibly TRBD1 on 5 matching bases. V was pared by 0 bases and J by 2 bases, with 11 bases between. Germline values: CDR1 KGHSH, CDR2 LQKENI. The CDR3 loop spans 15 amino acids. CDR3 nucleotides: TGTGCCAGCTCACCACCGAGCAGGGTCCCCTACGAGCAGTACTTC. Translated, it gives CASSPPSRVPYEQYF.

In this sample, this clone turned up once. This rearrangement joins TRBV11-3 to TRBJ1-2; 7 nucleotides line up with TRBD1. J was trimmed by 2 bases and V by 0 bases; bases with no gene match: 6. CDR3 size: 16 residues. Germline V gene sequence: CDR1 SGHNT, CDR2 YENEEA. CDR3 in amino acids: CASSLDHRQGNYGYTF. In nucleotides, the CDR3 is TGTGCCAGCAGCTTAGATCATCGACAGGGCAACTATGGCTACACCTTC.

With respect to this clone: This CDR3 is also generated by other DNA sequences in the sample. The rearrangement joins TRBV28 to TRBJ1-1; no reliable D call. The CDR3 is 12 amino acids. V lost 6 bases, J lost 5 bases, and 10 bases lay in between. Germline V gene data show CDR1 as MDHEN and CDR2 as SYDVKM. CDR3 sequence reads: CASSLRGTEAFF. The DNA of the CDR3 is TGTGCCAGCAGCCTTCGAGGGACTGAAGCTTTCTTT.

The rearrangement joins TRBV27 to TRBJ2-1; no definite D call. Per the germline V gene, CDR1 is MNHEY and CDR2 is SMNVEV (reference sequence). The V gene lost 9 bases and the J gene lost 4 bases, with 13 bases spanning the gap. This CDR3 contains 13 residues. The CDR3 is CASKLTPYNEQFF. The CDR3 coding sequence is TGTGCCAGTAAACTGACACCATACAATGAGCAGTTCTTC.

The rearrangement uses TRBV18 and TRBJ2-6; 9 bases align to TRBD1. This CDR3 is built from 17 residues. The V gene end was trimmed by 5 bases and the J gene end by 2 bases; junction bases not matched to a gene: 7. Per germline, CDR1 KGHSH and CDR2 LQKENI. The CDR3 DNA sequence: TGTGCCAGCTCATCCCGGGACAGGGCAGCTGGGGCCAACGTCCTGACTTTC. This translates into CASSSRDRAAGANVLTF.

CDR3 sequence: CASSGDRLNTEAFF. The CDR3, as DNA: TGTGCCAGCAGCGGCGACAGATTGAACACTGAAGCTTTCTTT. The chain carries TRBV5-5 and TRBJ1-1, with D tentatively TRBD1 (5 bases). The CDR3 sequence is 14 residues long. Germline lookup yields CDR1 SGHKS and CDR2 YYEKEE (reference sequence). V was cut by 4 bases and J by 0 bases, with 10 bases left in between.

Written as DNA, the CDR3 is TGTGCCACCAGCAGAGTGCTGGGACAGGCCGCACTCTCTGGGGCCAACGTCCTGACTTTC. It is translated as CATSRVLGQAALSGANVLTF. The chain recombines TRBV15 with TRBJ2-6; 8 bases fit TRBD1. The junction had 11 bases not matched to a gene; V was cut back by 1 base and J by 0 bases. Looked up from germline, CDR1 is LNHNV and CDR2 is YYDKDF (reference sequence). CDR3 size: 20 residues.

V is TRBV19 and J is TRBJ1-5; perhaps TRBD1 as D (5 bases). V was cut by 3 bases and J by 3 bases, with 12 bases left in between. The germline V gene encodes CDR1 LNHDA and CDR2 SQIVND (reference sequence). The CDR3 runs 15 residues. CDR3 DNA sequence: TGTGCCAGTAGTATCTTGGGACTCTACAATCAGCCCCAGCATTTT. This gives the protein CASSILGLYNQPQHF.

This clone came up once. The chain couples TRBV7-2 to TRBJ1-5; D not certain. Per germline, CDR1 SGHTA and CDR2 FQGNSA. This CDR3 has 13 residues. The germline V and J ends were trimmed by 4 bases and 6 bases, with 10 bases remaining between them. CDR3 protein: CASSYEASQPQHF. Here the CDR3 DNA reads TGTGCCAGCAGCTACGAAGCATCTCAGCCCCAGCATTTT.

CDR3 amino acids: CASSFDSLAGFYEQYF. DNA for the CDR3: TGTGCCAGCAGTTTTGATAGCCTAGCGGGGTTCTACGAGCAGTACTTC. The chain has TRBV28 and TRBJ2-7; TRBD2 agrees at 9 bases. This CDR3 is 16 amino acids long. Trimming at V came to 3 bases and at J to 3 bases, leaving 9 bases not matched to a gene. Germline CDR1 MDHEN, CDR2 SYDVKM.

The rearrangement joins TRBV6-6 to TRBJ1-5; D may be TRBD1 (6 bases). The germline V and J ends were trimmed by 5 bases and 2 bases, with 10 bases remaining between them. This CDR3 has 14 residues. Per germline, CDR1 MNHNY and CDR2 SVGAGI (reference sequence). CDR3 sequence reads: CASSQQGGNQPQHF. The DNA for the CDR3 is TGTGCCAGCAGTCAACAGGGCGGCAATCAGCCCCAGCATTTT.

The rearrangement uses TRBV6-1 and TRBJ2-4; D is ambiguous. The germline gives CDR1 MNHNS, CDR2 SASEGT. CDR3 length: 17 amino acids. V lost 1 base and J 0 bases, leaving 13 bases between the germline ends. CDR3 DNA sequence: TGTGCCAGCAGTGAAGAGCACAGATTGGGAGCCAAAAACATTCAGTACTTC. Translated, it gives CASSEEHRLGAKNIQYF.

In its sample, this clone was seen once. The chain recombines TRBV9 with TRBJ2-5; TRBD2 might be the D (5 bases). Trimming pared 3 bases from V and 1 base from J, leaving 13 bases between. The CDR3 spans 15 residues. From germline, CDR1 is SGDLS and CDR2 YYNGEE. The CDR3 loop reads CASSGSTGIQETQYF. DNA of the CDR3: TGTGCCAGCAGCGGAAGTACCGGGATCCAAGAGACCCAGTACTTC.

The table lists this clone with a count of one. V gene TRBV6-1 combines with J gene TRBJ2-7; 7 bases line up with TRBD2. J lost 8 bases, V lost 0 bases, and 7 bases had no gene match. Germline lookup yields CDR1 MNHNS and CDR2 SASEGT. CDR3 size: 14 residues. CDR3: CASSEAGLGGKQYF. In nucleotides, the CDR3 is TGTGCCAGCAGTGAAGCGGGCTTGGGGGGGAAGCAGTACTTC.

The chain couples TRBV6-5 to TRBJ1-1; the D gene is possibly TRBD1 (5 bases). This CDR3 comprises 14 residues. Between the trimmed V and J ends, which lost 7 bases and 4 bases, there was a span of 16 bases. The V gene's germline CDR1 is MNHEY and CDR2 SVGAGI. CDR3: CASTQRLGGTEAFF. In DNA form, the CDR3 reads TGTGCCAGCACCCAACGCCTCGGGGGCACTGAAGCTTTCTTT.

The rearrangement joins TRBV19 to TRBJ1-5; unclear D gene. Germline-derived CDR1 and CDR2 are LNHDA and SQIVND (reference sequence). V was cut by 7 bases and J by 2 bases, with 18 bases left in between. The CDR3 length is 16 residues. The CDR3 region is CASTHHVLYGNQPQHF. CDR3 in DNA: TGTGCCAGTACCCATCATGTCCTCTACGGCAATCAGCCCCAGCATTTT.

This clone has a handful of counts. The chain employs TRBV28 and TRBJ1-5; no clear D gene. Germline V gene data show CDR1 as MDHEN and CDR2 as SYDVKM. This CDR3 has 13 residues. V was shortened by 11 bases and J by 3 bases, with 14 bases between the two germline ends. CDR3: CAWSEAYNQPQHF. The CDR3 coding sequence is TGTGCCTGGTCTGAGGCTTACAATCAGCCCCAGCATTTT.